Described below is a single T cell receptor (beta chain) sequence and its context. Its specificity is not known. This sample is drawn from a study of a mutant IDH1 vaccine in newly diagnosed glioma. TCRdb's copy holds only in-frame clones and misses some; the assay was immunoSEQ multiplex PCR. The sample lists over 55,000 clones; 81% were seen once. The V gene lost 3 bases and the J gene lost 2 bases, with 9 bases spanning the gap. From germline, CDR1 is SGHAT and CDR2 FQNNGV. This CDR3 has 14 residues. Time point noted: week 23, last vaccination. It was 300 ug of mutant IDH1 20-mer peptide that made up each vaccine dose, given with topical imiquimod.

The input for sequencing was PBMCs, taken from a glioma patient whose treatment included an IDH1 peptide vaccine. The sequence derives from a middle-aged woman with glioma. Some clones in this sample may be carry-over from other donors' samples. This chain uses TRBV11-2 with TRBJ2-3; D perhaps matches TRBD1 (6 bases). The CDR3 sequence: CASSFGTFTDTQYF. CDR3 nucleotides: TGTGCCAGCAGCTTCGGGACATTCACAGATACGCAGTATTTT.